This T cell receptor (beta chain) was sequenced for a study of PD-L1 blockade in urothelial cancer. Study-level information: About nine tenths of the roughly 29 patients comprised males who had bladder-origin urothelial cancer.

The protocol was immunoSEQ multiplex PCR, while the TCRdb copy is restricted to in-frame clones and leaves out a portion. The table shows approximately 44,000 clones, with around 90% occurring only once. The time point here: peripheral blood 6 weeks after treatment start. From germline, CDR1 is LNHDA and CDR2 SQIVND (reference sequence). This CDR3 contains 18 residues. Trimming left V 0 bases short and J 5 bases short, with 20 bases between. The rearrangement joins TRBV19 to TRBJ2-1; TRBD1 might be the D (6 bases). The source of this sequence is a man in his 70s with urothelial cancer. Sample: PBMCs, taken around atezolizumab (anti-PD-L1) treatment. CDR3 protein: CASSIDGHRASLNNEQFF. The CDR3 nucleotides are TGTGCCAGTAGTATAGACGGTCACAGGGCCTCTCTAAACAATGAGCAGTTCTTC.